This T cell receptor (beta chain) was sequenced during a study of immune evolution from preneoplasia to lung adenocarcinoma. The assay was immunoSEQ multiplex PCR, and TCRdb's table has in-frame clones only and misses some. The sample has about 6,300 clones, around 79% seen once. Germline V gives CDR1 SGHAT, CDR2 FQNNGV. The CDR3 runs to 13 residues. The V and J ends lost 0 bases and 5 bases respectively, with 8 bases between them. Resections took place in Japan or China from the mid-2010s to the late 2010s. Overall study results and limits: Compared with EGFR-mutant or double wild-type lesions, KRAS-mutant nodules were more clonal. Later-stage lesions seemingly showed higher T cell density and diversity than normal lung.

Concerning this clone: The antigen remains unidentified.

This sequence was found in a person aged 55 to 79 with lung adenocarcinoma. Sequencing was performed on FFPE minimally invasive lung adenocarcinoma tissue. J is TRBJ2-7 and V is TRBV11-2; D is unclear. CDR3 in DNA: TGTGCCAGCAGCTTAGAAAACGGTGACGAGCAGTACTTC. It encodes CASSLENGDEQYF.